This is a list of T cell receptor beta chains from one sample in a study of early T cells in non-severe SARS-CoV-2 infection. TCRdb used MiXCR to reprocess the 5' RACE reads, holding one entry per CDR3 protein. The profile shows tens of thousands of distinct CDR3 sequences, around 12% of them singletons. This material consisted of whole blood, taken at baseline. The receptors stem from an adult who was a healthcare worker with PCR-confirmed SARS-CoV-2 infection or an uninfected control (not recorded which). The CDR3 runs from the conserved cysteine through the conserved F or W. The D gene is left open where the match is weak. Rows give clone size only sometimes, using once, few, many, or a class for an expanded clone.

>TRBJ2-2|.|TRBV7-3|.
TGTGCCAGCAGCTCCGGACAGAACACCGGGGAGCTGTTTTTT
CASSSGQNTGELFF
>TRBJ2-5|.|TRBV27|few
TGTGCCAGCAGTCGCCGACTTCGGGCTGTGGGAGGAGAGACCCAGTACTTC
CASSRRLRAVGGETQYF
>TRBJ2-3|TRBD2|TRBV29-1|many
TGCAGCGTTGAACACAGGGTAGCGGGGGCCCGCACAGATACGCAGTATTTT
CSVEHRVAGARTDTQYF
>TRBJ1-3|.|TRBV15|.
TGTGCCACCAGCGTCACAGGGACTGGAAACACCATATATTTT
CATSVTGTGNTIYF
>TRBJ2-4|TRBD2|TRBV6-6|.
TGTGCCAGCAGTTACGAAGCGGGGGGCCAAAACATTCAGTACTTC
CASSYEAGGQNIQYF
>TRBJ2-3|.|TRBV29-1|many
TGCAGCGCTGGCCAAGGCCCAGATACGCAGTATTTT
CSAGQGPDTQYF
>TRBJ2-3|TRBD1|TRBV7-2|many
TGTGCCAGCAGCTTATCACAGGGGAGCACAGATACGCAGTATTTT
CASSLSQGSTDTQYF
>TRBJ1-2|.|TRBV5-6|.
TGTGCCAGCAGCTCGGACGCGATCTCCTATGGCTACACCTTC
CASSSDAISYGYTF
>TRBJ1-1|.|TRBV11-2|.
TGTGCCAGCAGCTACCCTTTCCGGGGGGCCAGTGACACTGAAGCTTTCTTT
CASSYPFRGASDTEAFF
>TRBJ1-1|.|TRBV7-9|many
TGTGCCAGCAGCTTGGGCCAATGGAACACTGAAGCTTTCTTT
CASSLGQWNTEAFF
>TRBJ2-3|TRBD2|TRBV29-1|.
TGCAGCGTTGAACTGTGGACTAGCGGGGCAGTCACAGATACGCAGTATTTT
CSVELWTSGAVTDTQYF